This passage covers 31 T cell receptor beta chains from one sample sequenced in a study of shared clonotypes between healthy human individuals (TCRdb year 2020). Library preparation employed the immunoSEQ multiplex PCR assay. Sourced from immuneACCESS, this table was stored by TCRdb with only in-frame sequences that have V and J called. A share of the clones is absent; for the studies checked, an unresolved V gene accounts for under half, and the remainder has no known explanation. The sample has hundreds of thousands of clones on record, around 78% of them singletons. The leading ten clones occupy approximately 12% of the sample. What was sequenced was PBMCs. The source is a woman in her thirties or forties in good health. Some clones in this sample may be carry-over from other donors' samples.

The rearrangement joins TRBV4-3 to TRBJ2-2, with D hard to call. With 0 bases removed from V and 0 bases from J, the gap between germline ends came to 11 bases. Germline V gene lookup returns CDR1 LGHNA and CDR2 YSLEER. The CDR3 loop spans 17 amino acids. The CDR3 loop is CASSQDRSQPNTGELFF. For the CDR3, the DNA is TGCGCCAGCAGCCAAGATAGGAGCCAGCCGAACACCGGGGAGCTGTTTTTT.

A note on this clone: A much larger clone lies one base from this, so it may be a read error. The CDR3: CAWSVDNEQFF. CDR3 in DNA: TGTGCCTGGAGTGTAGACAATGAGCAGTTCTTC. The chain links TRBV30 to TRBJ2-1, with D uncertain. Germline V CDR1 and CDR2: GTSNPN, SVGIG (reference sequence). CDR3 size: 11 residues. Trimming stripped 0 bases from V and 5 bases from J, with 2 bases between.

The chain carries TRBV2 and TRBJ1-5; TRBD1 matches at 10 bases. Germline values: CDR1 SNHLY, CDR2 FYNNEI. This CDR3 has 17 residues. Trimming at V came to 7 bases and at J to 0 bases, leaving 9 bases not matched to a gene. The chain's CDR3 is CASTRDRGPISNQPQHF. Here the CDR3 DNA reads TGTGCCAGCACACGGGACAGGGGACCCATTAGCAATCAGCCCCAGCATTTT.

This clone was counted a few times. The chain uses TRBV6-5 and TRBJ2-7; D might be TRBD2 (5 bases). V was pared by 2 bases and J by 3 bases, with 17 bases between. The CDR3 length is 16 residues. Germline CDR1 is MNHEY and CDR2 is SVGAGI. CDR3 sequence: CASSYGRRGGDYEQYF. The DNA of the CDR3 is TGTGCCAGCAGTTACGGCCGGAGAGGAGGAGACTACGAGCAGTACTTC.

The table lists this clone with a count of one. J is TRBJ2-7 and V is TRBV10-3, with 12 bases identical to TRBD2. From germline, CDR1 is ENHRY and CDR2 SYGVKD. There are 16 residues in the CDR3. The V gene end was trimmed by 4 bases and the J gene end by 4 bases; junction bases not matched to a gene: 8. The CDR3 DNA reads as TGTGCCATCAGTGGTGTGGGACTAGCGGGCCGTTACGAGCAGTACTTC. Protein: CAISGVGLAGRYEQYF.

This clone was recorded a few times. The chain uses TRBV2 and TRBJ2-1; D is unclear. CDR1 and CDR2 (germline): SNHLY, FYNNEI. The CDR3 extends over 14 amino acids. Between the trimmed V and J ends, which lost 2 bases and 6 bases, there was a span of 11 bases. The CDR3 DNA is TGTGCCAGCAGTGAAAACCACCCGTCCAATGAGCAGTTCTTC. Amino acids: CASSENHPSNEQFF. The entire variable domain, with the rest obtained from reference TRBV2 and TRBJ2-1, is as follows: EPEVTQTPSHQVTQMGQEVILRCVPISNHLYFYWYRQILGQKVEFLVSFYNNEISEKSEIFDDQFSVERPDGSNFTLKIRSTKLEDSAMYFCASSENHPSNEQFFGPGTRLTVL.

Written as DNA, the CDR3 is TGTGCCAGCAGCTTAGTTGGGGGGTTTGGGACTGAAGCTTTCTTT. The encoded protein is CASSLVGGFGTEAFF. The chain has TRBV7-2 and TRBJ1-1; D possibly corresponds to TRBD1 (5 bases). CDR1 and CDR2 (germline): SGHTA, FQGNSA. V lost 1 base to trimming and J lost 5 bases, with 14 bases between them. The length of the CDR3 is 15 residues. Supplemented by reference TRBV7-2 and TRBJ1-1, the full variable domain reads GAGVSQSPSNKVTEKGKDVELRCDPISGHTALYWYRQSLGQGLEFLIYFQGNSAPDKSGLPSDRFSAERTGGSVSTLTIQRTQQEDSAVYLCASSLVGGFGTEAFFGQGTRLTVV.

The chain employs TRBV9 and TRBJ2-1, with TRBD2 matching 7 bases. CDR3 length equals 15 residues. Germline loops: CDR1 SGDLS, CDR2 YYNGEE. J gave up 5 bases and V 0 bases, and 5 bases lay outside the gene matches. The CDR3 loop reads CASSVGLAAHNEQFF. DNA of the CDR3: TGTGCCAGCAGCGTAGGGCTAGCGGCTCACAATGAGCAGTTCTTC.

The genes are TRBV29-1 and TRBJ2-7; TRBD2 agrees at 8 bases. J lost 7 bases, V lost 5 bases, and 7 bases had no gene match. Germline V gives CDR1 SQVTM, CDR2 ANQGSEA. This CDR3 has 12 amino acids. Here the CDR3 DNA reads TGCAGCGTTCAGCGGGAGAGTAGGGAGCAGTACTTC. Its protein is CSVQRESREQYF.

This clone was seen a single time. V and J are TRBV19 and TRBJ2-1; D might be TRBD1 or TRBD2, each matching 6 bases. The germline V and J ends were trimmed by 6 bases and 7 bases, with 16 bases remaining between them. Per germline, CDR1 LNHDA and CDR2 SQIVND (reference sequence). This CDR3 region has 14 residues. Written as DNA, the CDR3 is TGTGCCAGTAGGGGACTGGGGGGCCCTAATGAGCAGTTCTTC. Its protein product is CASRGLGGPNEQFF. Full variable domain (outside the CDR3, taken from reference TRBV19 and TRBJ2-1): DGGITQSPKYLFRKEGQNVTLSCEQNLNHDAMYWYRQDPGQGLRLIYYSQIVNDFQKGDIAEGYSVSREKKESFPLTVTSAQKNPTAFYLCASRGLGGPNEQFFGPGTRLTVL.

This rearrangement joins TRBV6-1 to TRBJ1-5, with D maybe TRBD1 (6 bases). V was cut by 5 bases and J by 4 bases, with 15 bases left in between. CDR1 is MNHNS, CDR2 SASEGT, per germline. The CDR3 covers 15 residues. CDR3 in amino acids: CASSLGAGGNQPQHF. The CDR3 DNA is TGTGCCAGCAGTTTGGGGGCCGGGGGAAATCAGCCCCAGCATTTT.

This chain links TRBV19 with TRBJ2-7; D call uncertain. V was clipped by 6 bases and J by 10 bases, with 16 bases between them. The CDR3 covers 12 residues. In germline, CDR1 is LNHDA, CDR2 SQIVND (reference sequence). CDR3 residues: CASSPTGRIQYF. The CDR3 DNA follows: TGTGCCAGTAGCCCTACGGGCCGGATTCAGTACTTC.

The rearrangement uses TRBV10-3 and TRBJ2-2; 8 nucleotides agree with TRBD1. The CDR3 is 15 residues long. V lost 2 bases and J lost 5; bases outside the gene matches: 4. The germline V gene has CDR1 ENHRY and CDR2 SYGVKD. CDR3 sequence (DNA): TGTGCCATCAGTGAGAGGACAGGGTGGACCGGGGAGCTGTTTTTT. Translation gives CAISERTGWTGELFF.

This chain links TRBV19 with TRBJ1-5; no clear D gene. The CDR3 is 13 amino acids. The germline gives CDR1 LNHDA, CDR2 SQIVND (reference sequence). V was cut by 6 bases and J by 9 bases, with 15 bases left in between. As DNA, the CDR3 is TGTGCCAGTAGGACGGCAGACGTGGGGCCCCAGCATTTT. As protein: CASRTADVGPQHF.

J is TRBJ2-7 and V is TRBV7-8; 7 bases are shared with TRBD2. The junction had 6 bases not matched to a gene; V was cut back by 1 base and J by 0 bases. Germline lookup yields CDR1 SGHVS and CDR2 FQNEAQ. The CDR3 sequence is 16 residues long. The CDR3 region has the DNA TGTGCCAGCAGCTTAGGGGGAGGGCCCAGCTCCTACGAGCAGTACTTC. It encodes CASSLGGGPSSYEQYF. Filled out from reference TRBV7-8 and TRBJ2-7, the complete variable domain reads GAGVSQSPRYKVAKRGQDVALRCDPISGHVSLFWYQQALGQGPEFLTYFQNEAQLDKSGLPSDRFFAERPEGSVSTLKIQRTQQEDSAVYLCASSLGGGPSSYEQYFGPGTRLTVT.

This chain connects TRBV9 to TRBJ2-7; the match to TRBD2 covers 10 bases. V was clipped by 3 bases and J by 5 bases; unmatched bases: 5. CDR3 length: 14 amino acids. The germline V gene has CDR1 SGDLS and CDR2 YYNGEE. In DNA, the CDR3 is TGTGCCAGCAGCGAAGGACTAGCGGATAACGAGCAGTACTTC. This translates into CASSEGLADNEQYF. The variable domain in full, with the rest retrieved from reference TRBV9 and TRBJ2-7, is DSGVTQTPKHLITATGQRVTLRCSPRSGDLSVYWYQQSLDQGLQFLIQYYNGEERAKGNILERFSAQQFPDLHSELNLSSLELGDSALYFCASSEGLADNEQYFGPGTRLTVT.

The V call is TRBV6-1, the J call TRBJ1-6; 7 bases are a match to TRBD1. The CDR3 is 15 residues long. Per germline, CDR1 MNHNS and CDR2 SASEGT. V was clipped by 0 bases and J by 5 bases; unmatched bases: 1. The CDR3 DNA reads as TGTGCCAGCAGTGAAGCGGGACAGAATAATTCACCCCTCCACTTT. Protein product: CASSEAGQNNSPLHF.

The chain couples TRBV29-1 to TRBJ2-7; 8 bases fit TRBD1. Per germline, CDR1 SQVTM and CDR2 ANQGSEA. The CDR3 runs to 18 residues. V lost 0 bases, J lost 0 bases, and 13 bases stayed unmatched. The DNA for the CDR3 is TGCAGCGTTGAAGATCACGCAGGGGGCGTTAAATACTCCTACGAGCAGTACTTC. It translates to CSVEDHAGGVKYSYEQYF.

In regard to this clone: Other DNA sequences in this sample translate to the same CDR3. The rearrangement joins TRBV6-5 to TRBJ1-5, with D maybe TRBD1 (5 bases). CDR1 and CDR2 from the germline V gene are MNHEY and SVGAGI. The V and J ends lost 0 bases and 5 bases respectively, with 5 bases between them. This CDR3 comprises 13 residues. This CDR3 reads CASSYSGDQPQHF. For the CDR3, the DNA is TGTGCCAGCAGTTACTCAGGGGATCAGCCCCAGCATTTT.

This clone was seen just once. The CDR3 coding sequence is TGCGCCAGCAGTAAAGACCCGGGACCCGTCGGGGGCTACACCTTC. It codes for CASSKDPGPVGGYTF. The chain employs TRBV10-1 and TRBJ1-2; TRBD1 is a possible D gene (5 bases). Germline CDR1 reads WNHNN; CDR2 reads SYGVQD (reference sequence). This CDR3 has 15 residues. V was trimmed by 5 bases and J by 8 bases, leaving 21 bases between them.

This clone was detected a few times. Other DNA sequences of this sample code for an identical CDR3. The chain is built from TRBV29-1 and TRBJ2-7; no clear D gene. V was clipped by 4 bases and J by 3 bases, with 7 bases between them. Germline V gives CDR1 SQVTM, CDR2 ANQGSEA. There are 11 residues in the CDR3. This CDR3 is CSVGVDYEQYF. The CDR3 DNA sequence: TGCAGCGTTGGAGTGGACTACGAGCAGTACTTC.

J is TRBJ2-3 and V is TRBV2; 10 bases match TRBD2. CDR1 and CDR2 from the germline V gene are SNHLY and FYNNEI. The ends lost 5 bases at V and 0 bases at J; junction bases unmatched: 5. The CDR3 extends over 16 amino acids. The chain's CDR3 is CASSYFSGGSTDTQYF. CDR3 sequence (DNA): TGTGCCAGCAGTTACTTTAGCGGGGGGAGCACAGATACGCAGTATTTT.

This chain connects TRBV28 to TRBJ1-4; D is undetermined. CDR3 length equals 16 residues. V was clipped by 6 bases and J by 0 bases, with 14 bases between them. CDR1 MDHEN and CDR2 SYDVKM come from the germline V gene. The CDR3 region is CASREGIGATNEKLFF. The CDR3, as DNA: TGTGCCAGCAGGGAAGGGATCGGGGCAACTAATGAAAAACTGTTTTTT. The complete variable domain, with remaining parts taken from reference TRBV28 and TRBJ1-4, reads DVKVTQSSRYLVKRTGEKVFLECVQDMDHENMFWYRQDPGLGLRLIYFSYDVKMKEKGDIPEGYSVSREKKERFSLILESASTNQTSMYLCASREGIGATNEKLFFGSGTQLSVL.

This clone was counted a single time. The rearrangement joins TRBV9 to TRBJ2-1; 8 bases are a match to TRBD2. Per the germline V gene, CDR1 is SGDLS and CDR2 is YYNGEE. V shed 0 bases, J shed 6 bases, and the junction held 8 bases outside the gene matches. This CDR3 spans 16 amino acids. The chain's CDR3 is CASSVAGGFPVNEQFF. In DNA form, the CDR3 reads TGTGCCAGCAGCGTAGCGGGGGGGTTCCCGGTCAATGAGCAGTTCTTC.

This clone was seen only once. This rearrangement joins TRBV28 to TRBJ2-7, with TRBD1 as a possible D gene (5 bases). This CDR3 has 16 residues. Trimming took 5 bases from V and 0 from J, leaving 17 bases between them. Germline V gene lookup returns CDR1 MDHEN and CDR2 SYDVKM. The CDR3 spells CASSPRGWGNSYEQYF. DNA of the CDR3: TGTGCCAGCAGTCCCAGAGGCTGGGGCAACTCCTACGAGCAGTACTTC.

The gene calls are TRBV20-1 and TRBJ1-4; D gene ambiguous. Trimming cost V 5 bases and J 7 bases, with 5 bases left between them. The germline CDR1 and CDR2 sequences are DFQATT and SNEGSKA (reference sequence). The length of the CDR3 is 10 residues. CDR3 nucleotides: TGCAGTGCTCAATTTGAAAAACTGTTTTTT. Protein: CSAQFEKLFF.

With regard to this clone: This sample also contains other DNA sequences that code for the same CDR3. The chain carries TRBV7-2 and TRBJ2-5, with TRBD1 as a possible D gene (5 bases). The ends were cut back, 1 base at V and 2 bases at J, with 8 bases in the middle. CDR3 size: 14 residues. In germline, CDR1 is SGHTA, CDR2 FQGNSA. The CDR3 coding sequence is TGTGCCAGCAGCTTAGATCCAGGGCAAGAGACCCAGTACTTC. Translation: CASSLDPGQETQYF.

About this clone itself: A read error likely explains this, since a far larger clone differs by one base. The chain joins TRBV6-1 to TRBJ1-1; possibly TRBD1 for D (5 bases). The CDR3 is made up of 13 amino acids. The ends were cut back, 5 bases at V and 1 base at J, with 8 bases in the middle. The germline V gene has CDR1 MNHNS and CDR2 SASEGT. The CDR3 region has the DNA TGTGCCAGCAGTTCAACAGGGAACACTGAAGCTTTCTTT. As protein: CASSSTGNTEAFF.

J is TRBJ2-5 and V is TRBV11-3; 8 positions agree with TRBD2. Germline trimming cut 1 base from V and 2 bases from J; bases unmatched to any gene: 6. CDR1 is SGHNT and CDR2 is YENEEA in the germline V gene. This CDR3 is 16 amino acids long. The CDR3, as DNA: TGTGCCAGCAGCTTAGGAGCGGGGGCTTCACAAGAGACCCAGTACTTC. This sequence encodes CASSLGAGASQETQYF.

This chain connects TRBV30 to TRBJ1-2; the match to TRBD1 covers 8 bases. Germline trimming cut 1 base from V and 3 bases from J; bases unmatched to any gene: 7. Germline V gene sequence: CDR1 GTSNPN, CDR2 SVGIG (reference sequence). This CDR3 has 15 residues. Here the CDR3 reads CAWSAIQGAHYGYTF. CDR3 nucleotides: TGTGCCTGGAGTGCCATTCAGGGGGCGCACTATGGCTACACCTTC.

The chain employs TRBV7-9 and TRBJ2-3, with D possibly matching TRBD2 (5 bases). The V end lost 5 bases, the J end lost 2 bases, and 11 bases lay between the germline ends. This CDR3 is built from 14 residues. CDR1 and CDR2 from the germline V gene are SEHNR and FQNEAQ (reference sequence). The CDR3 sequence is CASSPAGLTDTQYF. The CDR3, as DNA: TGTGCCAGCAGCCCTGCGGGCCTCACAGATACGCAGTATTTT.